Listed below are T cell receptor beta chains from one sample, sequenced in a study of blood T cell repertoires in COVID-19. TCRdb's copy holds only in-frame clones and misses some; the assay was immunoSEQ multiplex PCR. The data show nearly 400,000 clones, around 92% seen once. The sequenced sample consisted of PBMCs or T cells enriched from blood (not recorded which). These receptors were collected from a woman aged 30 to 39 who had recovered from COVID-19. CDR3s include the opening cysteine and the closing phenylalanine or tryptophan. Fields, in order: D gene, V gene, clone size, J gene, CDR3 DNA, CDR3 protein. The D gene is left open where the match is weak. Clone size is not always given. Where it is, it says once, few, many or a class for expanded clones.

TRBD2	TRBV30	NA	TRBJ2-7	TGTGCCTGGAGGCCCGGGGGGGCCCCCTACGAGCAGTACTTC	CAWRPGGAPYEQYF
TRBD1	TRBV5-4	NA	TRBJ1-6	TGTGCCAGCAGCACCACGACAGGGATGCGAGGTTCACCCCTCCACTTT	CASSTTTGMRGSPLHF
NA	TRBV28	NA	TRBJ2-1	TGTGCCAGCAGTTTATGGTGGGGGCCGCGCAACAATGAGCAGTTCTTC	CASSLWWGPRNNEQFF
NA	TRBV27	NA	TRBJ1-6	TGTGCCAGCAGTTCAACTGAGAACTCCTATAATTCACCCCTCCACTTT	CASSSTENSYNSPLHF
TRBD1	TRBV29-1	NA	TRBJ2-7	TGCAGCGTCGGCGGGGACAGGGGGCCCCACGAGCAGTACTTC	CSVGGDRGPHEQYF
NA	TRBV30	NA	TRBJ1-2	TGTGCCGTAGAGATGGGGAGCTATGGCTACACCTTC	CAVEMGSYGYTF
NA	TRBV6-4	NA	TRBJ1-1	TGTGCCAGCAGCGGGGACACGACGAACACTGAAGCTTTCTTT	CASSGDTTNTEAFF
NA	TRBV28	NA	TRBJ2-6	TGTGCCAGCACGTCTGGGCAGGCCAGCTTAGGGGCCAACGTCCTGACTTTC	CASTSGQASLGANVLTF
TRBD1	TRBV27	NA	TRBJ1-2	TGTGCCAGCAGGCGGGACAGAGGGTATGGCTACACCTTC	CASRRDRGYGYTF
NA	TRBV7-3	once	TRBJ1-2	TGTGCCAGCAGCTTAGTCGGGGGGTCCGAGGTGGGCTACACCTTC	CASSLVGGSEVGYTF
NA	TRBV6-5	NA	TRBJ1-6	TGTGCCAGCAGTTCCCGGGACATTTATTCACCCCTCCACTTT	CASSSRDIYSPLHF
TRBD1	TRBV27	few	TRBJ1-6	TGTGCCAGCAGTTTAAGGGACAGGGGAAACTCTAATTCACCCCTCCACTTT	CASSLRDRGNSNSPLHF
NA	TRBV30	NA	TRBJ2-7	TGTGCCTGGAATATAGACATTGAATACGAGCAGTACTTC	CAWNIDIEYEQYF
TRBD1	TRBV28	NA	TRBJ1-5	TGTGCCAGCAGTGAATCACAGGGGATTGGCAATCAGCCCCAGCATTTT	CASSESQGIGNQPQHF
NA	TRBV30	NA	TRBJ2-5	TGTGCCTGGAGTGTACTAGCCGGACCTAACGCGCAAGAGACCCAGTACTTC	CAWSVLAGPNAQETQYF
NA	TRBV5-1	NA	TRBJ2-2	TGCGCCAGCAGCTTAGGGGGAGCGAACACCGGGGAGCTGTTTTTT	CASSLGGANTGELFF
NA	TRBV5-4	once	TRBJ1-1	TGTGCCAGCAGCCCGCCCCAGGGATCGAACACTGAAGCTTTCTTT	CASSPPQGSNTEAFF
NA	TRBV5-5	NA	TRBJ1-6	TGTGCCAGCAGCTTGGAATGGGGCCCAGGCCAGAGCTCCTATAATTCACCCCTCCACTTT	CASSLEWGPGQSSYNSPLHF
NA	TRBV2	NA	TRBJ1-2	TGTGCCAGCAGTGAACTACAGGGTGACTATGGCTACACCTTC	CASSELQGDYGYTF
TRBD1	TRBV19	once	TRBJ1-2	TGTGCCAGTAGTCTGACAGGGGGTAACTATGGCTACACCTTC	CASSLTGGNYGYTF
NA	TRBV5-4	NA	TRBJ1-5	TGTGCCAGCAGCTCCGACGGAGGACTCAATCAGCCCCAGCATTTT	CASSSDGGLNQPQHF
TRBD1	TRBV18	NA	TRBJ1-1	TGTGCCAGCTCCCTAGGACAGGGCGACACTGAAGCTTTCTTT	CASSLGQGDTEAFF
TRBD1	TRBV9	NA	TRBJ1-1	TGTGCCAGCAGCGTAGGTCCAAAGGGGGCGCTTACTGAAGCTTTCTTT	CASSVGPKGALTEAFF
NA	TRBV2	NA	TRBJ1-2	TGTGCCAGCACACCGGGTAGAGTGCGCTACACCTTC	CASTPGRVRYTF
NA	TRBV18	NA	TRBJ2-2	TGTGCCAGCTCACCAGGGACACCGAACACCGGGGAGCTGTTTTTT	CASSPGTPNTGELFF
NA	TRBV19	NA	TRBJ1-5	TGTGCCAGTAGCCAGACGGGTTACAATCAGCCCCAGCATTTT	CASSQTGYNQPQHF
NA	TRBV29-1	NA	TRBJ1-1	TGCAGCGCTCATAGTAGGGGGATGAACACTGAAGCTTTCTTT	CSAHSRGMNTEAFF
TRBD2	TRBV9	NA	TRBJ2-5	TGTGCCAGCAGCGGTGCTAGCGGGAGGGAAGAGACCCAGTACTTC	CASSGASGREETQYF
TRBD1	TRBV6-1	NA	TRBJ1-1	TGTGCCAGCAGTGAGACAGGGGTCATCACTGAAGCTTTCTTT	CASSETGVITEAFF
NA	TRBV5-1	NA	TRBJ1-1	TGCGCCAGCAGCTCCGTTCTAAGCCCTAGCCCCGACCCTAGGGCTTTCTTT	CASSSVLSPSPDPRAFF
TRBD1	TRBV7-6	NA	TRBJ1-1	TGTGCCAGCAGCTTAGCAGACAGGGGCGACACTGAAGCTTTCTTT	CASSLADRGDTEAFF
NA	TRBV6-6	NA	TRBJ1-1	TGTGCCAGCAGTTTTAACGGGGGGGGCCATCATACTGAAGCTTTCTTT	CASSFNGGGHHTEAFF
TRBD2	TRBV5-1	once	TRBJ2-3	TGCGCCAGCAGCTTGGGGACTAGCGGGCGCGATACGCAGTATTTT	CASSLGTSGRDTQYF
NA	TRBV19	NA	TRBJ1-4	TGTGCCAGTAGTACGACAGCAACTAATGAAAAACTGTTTTTT	CASSTTATNEKLFF
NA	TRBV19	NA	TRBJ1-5	TGTGCCAGTAGTATACCCCCGGGATTGGGTCAGCCCCAGCATTTT	CASSIPPGLGQPQHF
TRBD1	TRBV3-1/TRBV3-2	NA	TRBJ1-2	TGTGCCAGCAGCCAAGATTTTTTGGAGGGGGCGCGAAGCGGCTACACCTTC	CASSQDFLEGARSGYTF
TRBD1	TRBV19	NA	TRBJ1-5	TGTGCCAGTAGGGACAGGGACTACTATCAGCCCCAGCATTTT	CASRDRDYYQPQHF
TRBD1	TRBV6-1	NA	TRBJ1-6	TGTGCCAGCAGTGACGCGACAGGGTGGGATTCACCCCTCCACTTT	CASSDATGWDSPLHF
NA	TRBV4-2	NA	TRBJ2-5	TGTGCCAGCAGCCAAGTTCGAGGGGGAACAAGCCAAGAGACCCAGTACTTC	CASSQVRGGTSQETQYF
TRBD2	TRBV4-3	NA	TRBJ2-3	TGCGCCAGCAGCCAAACTAGCGGGCCAACAGATACGCAGTATTTT	CASSQTSGPTDTQYF
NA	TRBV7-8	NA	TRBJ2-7	TGTGCCAGCAGCTTAGTAGACGAGCAGTACTTC	CASSLVDEQYF
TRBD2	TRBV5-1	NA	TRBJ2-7	TGCGCCAGCAGCTTGGCGGGGGGTCCGGGTGAGCAGTACTTC	CASSLAGGPGEQYF
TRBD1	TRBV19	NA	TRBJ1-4	TGTGCCAGTAGTCCCGGACAGGGGGATAATGAAAAACTGTTTTTT	CASSPGQGDNEKLFF
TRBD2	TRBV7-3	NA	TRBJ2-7	TGTGCCAGCAGCTTTGCGGGAGGGCCCTACGAGCAGTACTTC	CASSFAGGPYEQYF
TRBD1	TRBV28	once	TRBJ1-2	TGTGCCAGCAGTTCAGCCGGGACAGTTTATGGCTACACCTTC	CASSSAGTVYGYTF
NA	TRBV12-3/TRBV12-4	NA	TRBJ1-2	TGTGCCAGCAGTTCAAACTATGGCTACACCTTC	CASSSNYGYTF
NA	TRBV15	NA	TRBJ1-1	TGTGCCACCAGCCCACCTAACTTACTGGGACTTTCGAACACTGAAGCTTTCTTT	CATSPPNLLGLSNTEAFF
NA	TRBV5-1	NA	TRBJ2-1	TGCGCCAGCAGCTTGGCCTCTAGAAGCGGCGACAATGAGCAGTTCTTC	CASSLASRSGDNEQFF
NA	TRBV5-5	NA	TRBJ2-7	TGTGCCAGCAGCTTGGATGGGAGCTCCTACGAGCAGTACTTC	CASSLDGSSYEQYF
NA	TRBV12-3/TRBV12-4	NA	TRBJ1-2	TGTGCCAGCAGTGGGGCAGGTCCCTATGGCTACACCTTC	CASSGAGPYGYTF
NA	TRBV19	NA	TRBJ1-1	TGTGCCAGTACCTCTACAGGGATCAACACTGAAGCTTTCTTT	CASTSTGINTEAFF
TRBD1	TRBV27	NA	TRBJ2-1	TGTGCCAGCAGTTTACCCGGGACAGCGTACAATGAGCAGTTCTTC	CASSLPGTAYNEQFF
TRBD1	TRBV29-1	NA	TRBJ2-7	TGCAGCGTTGAAGATGGACAGGGGGCGGACTACGAGCAGTACTTC	CSVEDGQGADYEQYF
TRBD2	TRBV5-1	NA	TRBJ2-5	TGCGCCAGCAGCTTGGCTAGCGGGGGGGTTGAGACCCAGTACTTC	CASSLASGGVETQYF
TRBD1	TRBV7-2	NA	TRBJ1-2	TGTGCCAGCAGCTTAACAGCCCAGGGGGCTGGCTACACCTTC	CASSLTAQGAGYTF
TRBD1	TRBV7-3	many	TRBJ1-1	TGTGCCAGCAGCTTCGGGACAGGGGGCACTGAAGCTTTCTTT	CASSFGTGGTEAFF
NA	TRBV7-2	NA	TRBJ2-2	TGTGCCAGCAGCTTACCAGCGAACACCGGGGAGCTGTTTTTT	CASSLPANTGELFF